The entry below gives a single TCR beta chain sequence along with its context. Its antigen is not identified. The same CDR3 can be traced to other DNA sequences in this sample. The CDR3 runs 12 residues. Germline CDR1 is SGHRS and CDR2 is YFSETQ. V lost 4 bases, J lost 0 bases, and 3 bases lay in between. The study sampled nominally healthy donors, though unrecorded immune exposures were likely. This sample was taken from a study of cytomegalovirus exposure and HLA in healthy donors. The study, taken as a whole, reports: A classifier reportedly called cytomegalovirus status with high sensitivity and specificity. In vitro, a few CMV-associated chains proved specific for CMV antigens. HLA-A and HLA-B allele assignments for most subjects were reportedly predicted accurately using TCR beta sequences.

The PCR employed 60 Vbeta primers together with 13 Jbeta primers. Clones were read by immunoSEQ multiplex PCR, and TCRdb kept only the in-frame ones, dropping some. The sample lists 180,000 or so clones, about 82% occurring once. This chain links TRBV5-1 with TRBJ2-3; the D is unclear. Sequencing input: PBMCs. This TCR came from a woman aged 30 to 39 in good health and CMV-seronegative. CDR3 protein: CASSLSTDTQYF. CDR3 DNA: TGCGCCAGCAGCCTGAGCACAGATACGCAGTATTTT.